This T cell receptor beta chain was sequenced for a study of T cell responses to AZD1222 COVID-19 vaccine. Study-level findings and limits: White British ancestry dominated among donors, who included more females, and clonal diversity was possibly underestimated. Close to half of all spike-specific TCRs reportedly target regions of the variants that are unmutated.

As for this clone: Its antigen is undetermined.

With 4 bases clipped from V and 3 bases from J, the junction kept 17 bases outside the gene matches. The germline CDR1 and CDR2 sequences are SGDLS and YYNGEE. The CDR3 totals 20 residues. The assay was immunoSEQ multiplex PCR, and TCRdb's table has in-frame clones only and misses some. Here the sample spans about 140,000 clones, around 90% being singletons. Specimen: peripheral blood, collected 28 days after the second dose of the MenACWY control vaccine. The V and J genes are TRBV9 and TRBJ2-3, with 13 positions matching TRBD2. The origin of this receptor is an adult who received the MenACWY meningococcal vaccine as a control. In DNA, the CDR3 is TGTGCCAGCAGCACAGGACTAGCGGGGGCCGAGGTATTGATGACAGATACGCAGTATTTT. It translates to CASSTGLAGAEVLMTDTQYF.